This TCR beta chain derives from a study of OX40 agonist ivuxolimab in advanced cancers. Across the study: Males comprised over 80% of the group, whose mean age was roughly 60 years (range roughly 20 to 85).

The data were produced by immunoSEQ multiplex PCR, yet TCRdb's version contains in-frame clones alone and is incomplete. The sample consists of approximately 46,000 clones, roughly 90% of them appearing once. Study results and limitations: People who partly responded at 0.1-3.0 mg/kg had some of the least clonal expansion seen.

The CDR3 covers 14 residues. Germline trimming cut 3 bases from V and 3 bases from J; bases unmatched to any gene: 4. From germline, CDR1 is KGHSH and CDR2 LQKENI. With regard to this clone: The antigen remains undetermined.

The specimen was CD4+ or CD8+ T cells sorted from blood, collected in a trial of the OX40 agonist ivuxolimab. The receptor comes from an adult with an advanced solid tumor such as melanoma, head and neck, liver or kidney cancer. This sequence joins TRBV18 and TRBJ2-5; 7 nucleotides agree with TRBD1. The CDR3 sequence: CASSPYTGEETQYF. The DNA for the CDR3 is TGTGCCAGCTCACCCTATACAGGGGAAGAGACCCAGTACTTC.